This passage covers 11 T cell receptor beta chains from one sample sequenced in a study of CD8+ T cells in alopecia areata. Researchers took lesional scalp punch biopsies and peripheral blood from people who were alopecia areata patients. The sequencing template was cDNA reverse transcribed from extracted RNA. Only in-frame clones appear in the TCRdb table, and some are missing; sequencing was by immunoSEQ multiplex PCR. Here the sample spans 6,500 to 9,000 clones, around 55% being singletons. The sequencing here drew on skin, taken at week 0. The source of these receptors is a human donor with alopecia areata.

The chain is built from TRBV6-6 and TRBJ2-2; D uncertain. The CDR3 totals 14 residues. Per the germline V gene, CDR1 is MNHNY and CDR2 is SVGAGI (reference sequence). V gave up 7 bases and J gave up 1 base, with 10 bases separating them. CDR3 sequence: CASTDGLNTGELFF. CDR3 sequence (DNA): TGTGCCAGCACCGATGGCCTGAACACCGGGGAGCTGTTTTTT.

V gene TRBV9 combines with J gene TRBJ2-2; TRBD2 matches 9 bases. CDR1 SGDLS and CDR2 YYNGEE come from the germline V gene. The CDR3 runs 17 residues. Trimming removed 0 bases from V and 5 bases from J; junction bases left unmatched: 8. Here the CDR3 reads CASSVAPAGGRTGELFF. The CDR3 DNA reads as TGTGCCAGCAGCGTAGCTCCCGCGGGAGGGCGGACCGGGGAGCTGTTTTTT. The full variable domain, with the rest looked up from reference TRBV9 and TRBJ2-2, is DSGVTQTPKHLITATGQRVTLRCSPRSGDLSVYWYQQSLDQGLQFLIQYYNGEERAKGNILERFSAQQFPDLHSELNLSSLELGDSALYFCASSVAPAGGRTGELFFGEGSRLTVL.

The chain is built from TRBV7-9 and TRBJ2-5, with D possibly matching TRBD2 (6 bases). Deletions cut 3 bases from V and 7 bases from J, with 18 bases between. The CDR3 extends over 15 amino acids. In germline, CDR1 is SEHNR, CDR2 FQNEAQ (reference sequence). CDR3 sequence reads: CASSFGGGMYGTQYF. DNA for the CDR3: TGTGCCAGCAGCTTTGGCGGAGGGATGTACGGGACCCAGTACTTC. The variable domain in full, completed from reference TRBV7-9 and TRBJ2-5, reads DTGVSQNPRHKITKRGQNVTFRCDPISEHNRLYWYRQTLGQGPEFLTYFQNEAQLEKSRLLSDRFSAERPKGSFSTLEIQRTEQGDSAMYLCASSFGGGMYGTQYFGPGTRLLVL.

The rearrangement links TRBV7-9 to TRBJ1-1; 7 bases are a match to TRBD1. V lost 8 bases, J lost 4 bases, and 4 bases stayed unmatched. Per the germline V gene, CDR1 is SEHNR and CDR2 is FQNEAQ (reference sequence). The CDR3 has 12 amino acids. The CDR3 is CASSPGGTEAFF. Written as DNA, the CDR3 is TGTGCCAGCTCCCCAGGGGGCACTGAAGCTTTCTTT.

The chain joins TRBV19 to TRBJ2-2; no firm D call. The CDR3 loop spans 12 amino acids. V gave up 10 bases and J gave up 1 base, with 7 bases separating them. Germline assignment: CDR1 LNHDA and CDR2 SQIVND (reference sequence). CDR3 residues: CAIGMNTGELFF. Here the CDR3 DNA reads TGTGCCATTGGGATGAACACCGGGGAGCTGTTTTTT.

The rearrangement links TRBV18 to TRBJ2-5; D ambiguous. Germline loops: CDR1 KGHSH, CDR2 LQKENI. V was trimmed by 2 bases and J by 1 base, leaving 11 bases between them. The CDR3 is made up of 15 amino acids. In nucleotides, the CDR3 is TGTGCCAGCTCACCAGTGATCTCAACCCAAGAGACCCAGTACTTC. It codes for CASSPVISTQETQYF.

The rearrangement joins TRBV25-1 to TRBJ2-7; D perhaps matches TRBD1 (6 bases). From germline, CDR1 is MGHDK and CDR2 SYGVNS. CDR3 length: 14 residues. The ends were cut back, 8 bases at V and 7 bases at J, with 21 bases in the middle. The CDR3 nucleotides read TGTGCCAGCGGCCCCCCACGGGACATGAATGAGCAGTACTTC. Translating gives CASGPPRDMNEQYF.

CDR3 DNA sequence: TGTGCCAGCAGCCTGGGACTAGCGGCACACAATGAGCAGTTCTTC. Amino acid sequence: CASSLGLAAHNEQFF. The gene calls are TRBV5-3 and TRBJ2-1; TRBD2 aligns across 11 bases. TRBV5-3 counts as an open reading frame of uncertain function. The ends lost 8 bases at V and 5 bases at J; junction bases unmatched: 9. The CDR3 spans 15 residues.

As DNA, the CDR3 is TGTGCCATCAGTGGAAACGAGGCGGTCGGGGAGCAGTTCTTC. Translated, it gives CAISGNEAVGEQFF. The chain links TRBV10-3 to TRBJ2-1; D is ambiguous. The germline V gene encodes CDR1 ENHRY and CDR2 SYGVKD. Trimming removed 4 bases from V and 10 bases from J, with 17 bases in between. CDR3 size: 14 residues.

This clone showed up just a few times. The V call is TRBV13, the J call TRBJ2-3; 10 bases fit TRBD1. The CDR3 is made up of 16 amino acids. Germline V CDR1 and CDR2: PRHDT, FYEKMQ (reference sequence). Germline trimming cut 6 bases from V and 4 bases from J; bases unmatched to any gene: 10. In DNA, the CDR3 is TGTGCCAGCAGTTCGACAGGGGGCGCGAATTCAGATACGCAGTATTTT. This sequence encodes CASSSTGGANSDTQYF.

This sequence joins TRBV6-5 and TRBJ1-2, with 9 positions matching TRBD1. This CDR3 has 14 residues. The junction had 5 bases not matched to a gene; V was cut back by 6 bases and J by 3 bases. CDR1 and CDR2 from the germline V gene are MNHEY and SVGAGI. CDR3 loop: CASRYRGQYYGYTF. In nucleotides, the CDR3 is TGTGCCAGCAGATACAGGGGGCAGTACTATGGCTACACCTTC.